This T cell receptor (beta chain) derives from a study of neurological immune-mediated disorders. Overall study results and limits: HTLV-1-associated myelopathy had the most TCR clonal expansion, whereas multiple sclerosis had the least (lower than in healthy controls).

Synthesis of cDNA was accomplished via 5'RACE employing 10-nucleotide random UMIs. Over 200 million TCR-beta sequences from 15-18 subjects came from every sequencing run. Via MiXCR, TCRdb re-called the 5' RACE reads, giving one row per CDR3 protein. The sample includes 50,000 or so distinct CDR3 sequences, 10% seen only once; the top ten take about 20%. Germline assignment: CDR1 SGHRS and CDR2 YFSETQ. V was clipped by 7 bases and J by 5 bases; unmatched bases: 12. CDR3 length: 14 amino acids. The table lists this clonotype with many counts. Its antigen is still unknown. PBMCs stored at -80 C, numbering 2 million, were the origin of the unsorted libraries.

The chain carries TRBV5-1 and TRBJ2-7; TRBD1 agrees at 7 bases. Sequencing used PBMCs. This TCR was sampled from a woman in her 40s with HTLV-1-associated myelopathy (HAM/TSP). The CDR3 sequence is CASGATGIYDEQYF. As DNA, the CDR3 is TGCGCCAGCGGGGCGACAGGGATCTACGACGAGCAGTACTTC.